This is a list of T cell receptor beta chains from one sample in a study of shared clonotypes between healthy human individuals. Repertoires were generated with immunoSEQ multiplex PCR, while TCRdb's copy carries only in-frame clones and drops some. The sample consists of about 600,000 clones, 95% of them appearing once. Sequenced input: naive CD8+ T cells sorted from blood. These receptors were obtained from a woman aged 25 to 45 in good health. CDR3s include the opening cysteine and the closing phenylalanine or tryptophan. D genes are given only for firm matches. Clone size is stated in some rows and not others, as once, few, many or a class when expanded.

j_call	d_call	clone_size	v_call	cdr3_nt	cdr3_aa
TRBJ2-7	-	-	TRBV19	TGTGCCAGTAGTATTGTCGGGAGCTCCTACGAGCAGTACTTC	CASSIVGSSYEQYF
TRBJ1-2	TRBD1	once	TRBV6-5	TGTGCCAGCAGTTACTCCGGGACAGGGGGTGGCTACACCTTC	CASSYSGTGGGYTF
TRBJ1-3	-	few	TRBV10-1	TGCGCCGGGAACCTAGTCGGAAACACCATATATTTT	CAGNLVGNTIYF
TRBJ2-7	TRBD2	-	TRBV15	TGTGCCACCAGCGAAGGACTAGCGAGCTCCTACGAGCAGTACTTC	CATSEGLASSYEQYF
TRBJ2-4	-	-	TRBV10-3	TGTGCCATCAGTGATCCAGGACAGAACATTCAGTACTTC	CAISDPGQNIQYF
TRBJ2-7	TRBD2	-	TRBV5-6	TGTGCCAGCACCGAGAGTCTAGCGGGAGTATACGAGCAGTACTTC	CASTESLAGVYEQYF
TRBJ2-7	-	-	TRBV28	TGTGCCAGCAGTTTAAGTAGAAACCACGAGCAGTACTTC	CASSLSRNHEQYF
TRBJ1-1	-	-	TRBV5-6	TGTGCCAGCAGCTTGGAGAGGGGACGGCCTGAAGCTTTCTTT	CASSLERGRPEAFF
TRBJ2-7	TRBD2	-	TRBV13	TGTGCCAGCAGCTTATGGGGGACTAGCGGGAGTGTGGCCTACGAGCAGTACTTC	CASSLWGTSGSVAYEQYF
TRBJ2-1	TRBD1	-	TRBV27	TGTGCCAGCAGTTTATCGGGACAGTTCAATGAGCAGTTCTTC	CASSLSGQFNEQFF
TRBJ2-7	TRBD2	-	TRBV6-5	TGTGCCAGCAGTTCACTAGCGGGAGGTCGCGAGCAGTACTTC	CASSSLAGGREQYF
TRBJ1-5	-	-	TRBV11-3	TGTGCCAGCAGCCCTAGTACAGGGATCCTCAATCAGCCCCAGCATTTT	CASSPSTGILNQPQHF
TRBJ2-1	-	-	TRBV13	TGTGCCAGCAGCTTGCACCTCGACATAAAAAATGAGCAGTTCTTC	CASSLHLDIKNEQFF
TRBJ2-2	TRBD2	-	TRBV28	TGTGCCAGCAGTACGGGACTAGGAGCCGGGGAGCTGTTTTTT	CASSTGLGAGELFF
TRBJ2-1	-	once	TRBV6-1	TGTGCCAGCAGTGTTACTAGTCGTTTTCCCTACAATGAGCAGTTCTTC	CASSVTSRFPYNEQFF
TRBJ2-3	TRBD2	-	TRBV4-1	TGCGCCAGCAGCCACCCCCGGACTAGCGGGAGGGGGGTGGATACGCAGTATTTT	CASSHPRTSGRGVDTQYF
TRBJ2-1	TRBD2	once	TRBV7-9	TGTGCCAGCAGCTTAGTAGCGGGAGTTGATGAGCAGTTCTTC	CASSLVAGVDEQFF
TRBJ2-7	-	-	TRBV9	TGTGCCAGCAGCGGTTTTGGGGACCCTTACGAGCAGTACTTC	CASSGFGDPYEQYF
TRBJ2-7	-	once	TRBV7-9	TGTGCCAGCAGCGACGGACTAACAGGACCCTACGAGCAGTACTTC	CASSDGLTGPYEQYF
TRBJ2-5	TRBD2	-	TRBV27	TGTGCCAGCAGCTTAATTAGCGGGGGGAGGCAAGAGACCCAGTACTTC	CASSLISGGRQETQYF
TRBJ2-3	-	-	TRBV13	TGTGCCAGCAGCTTGGGTTTCGCAGATACGCAGTATTTT	CASSLGFADTQYF
TRBJ2-7	-	-	TRBV11-2	TGTGCCAGCAGACCCCGGGGGACCTACGAGCAGTACTTC	CASRPRGTYEQYF
TRBJ1-5	TRBD1	-	TRBV27	TGTGCCAGCTGGACAGGGGAGGACCAGCCCCAGCATTTT	CASWTGEDQPQHF
TRBJ1-5	-	-	TRBV27	TGTGCCAGCAGTTTATCGTGGTTCCAGCCCCAGCATTTT	CASSLSWFQPQHF
TRBJ2-7	TRBD2	-	TRBV27	TGTGCCAGCAGTCGAGACCGAGGACTAGCGGGAAGCTACGAGCAGTACTTC	CASSRDRGLAGSYEQYF
TRBJ2-1	-	once	TRBV7-2	TGTGCCAGCAGCTTAGCTGGGGGCCGGAATGAGCAGTTCTTC	CASSLAGGRNEQFF
TRBJ1-1	TRBD1	-	TRBV19	TGTGCCAGTAGTATCCCAGGGGGCCGTAACTCGAACTTT	CASSIPGGRNSNF
TRBJ2-3	TRBD2	-	TRBV19	TGTGCCAGTAGTATCGGACTAGCGACAGATACGCAGTATTTT	CASSIGLATDTQYF
TRBJ2-2	TRBD2	few	TRBV9	TGTGCCAGCAGCGGCGCGGGGGTTGCGAATCTGAACACCGGGGAGCTGTTTTTT	CASSGAGVANLNTGELFF
TRBJ1-2	-	once	TRBV4-1	TGCGCCAGCAGCCAGGGGACGGAGGGGGACTATGGCTACACCTTC	CASSQGTEGDYGYTF
TRBJ1-5	-	-	TRBV4-1	TGCGCCAGCAGCCAAGATCCGGGACGCAGTAATCAGCCCCAGCATTTT	CASSQDPGRSNQPQHF